This T cell receptor (beta chain) was obtained from a study of T cell responses to AZD1222 COVID-19 vaccine listed by TCRdb under 2021. As for the study more broadly: AZD1222 recipients with second doses at about 4 weeks or about 12 weeks were pooled, because spike-specific TCR depth and breadth did not differ between schedules. Enrollment into the trials was organized by age into subgroups of 18-55, 56-69 and 70-plus years, and those subgroups contained about 150, 27 and 61 TCR-sequenced participants, respectively. TCR sequencing covered roughly 230 trial participants: roughly 200 given two doses of AZD1222 and about 26 given two doses of MenACWY control vaccine.

From the cysteine through the phenylalanine, the CDR3 covers 13 amino acids. This entry keeps only the CDR3 DNA: 39 bases, framed from base 1. CDR1 is given as MNHEY and CDR2 as SVGAGI, both from the germline V gene. Clipping removes 6 bases from V and 3 bases from J, with 5 as the unmatched junction base count. On this clone: Its antigen is not yet known. No clone much larger than this one lies a single base away; base qualities are absent.

The CDR3 regions of human TCRbeta chains were analyzed by immunosequencing. The authors' analysis ran thus. Repertoire TCRs were checked for matches against a reference library of SARS-CoV-2-specific TCRs that had been generated using the MIRA antigen-specificity platform. Breadth was defined as the fraction of unique TCRs that were SARS-CoV-2-associated. Depth was defined as the fraction of total T cells that were SARS-CoV-2-associated. Each spike-specific TCR was assigned to its reactive spike region and to a CD4 or CD8 class using the MIRA data. Log10-transformed breadth and depth values were compared by one-way ANOVA with Sidak's multiple comparisons tests. TCRdb provides this immuneACCESS table in a form limited to in-frame rearrangements. Some clones are lacking; in checked studies, under half of them reflect an unresolved V gene, and why the rest are absent is not known. V, J and clone size are taken as reported in that table, and D and trimming were inferred from the DNA itself. Across this sample there are about 160,000 clones, with roughly 90% seen only once. The ten largest clones take up 5.5% of the sample.

What the time point label conveys for this sample: baseline before first vaccination. Vaccinee samples were obtained from the UK trials COV001 and COV002, which included a single-blind randomized controlled phase 2/3 trial of AZD1222 (ChAdOx1 nCoV-19) in healthy adults. Trial participant PBMC samples were collected at day 0 and day 28 after the second dose for TCRbeta chain sequencing. General findings and caveats noted by the study authors: Vaccine-associated CD4 TCRs spanned the whole spike protein, with dominant responses in regions 160-218 and 743-854. No day 14 peak-response samples were available, so repertoires were characterized only after the peak T cell response. Epitopes outside the regions mutated in the B.1.351 and B.1.1.7 variants were reportedly recognized by nearly half of the unique spike-specific TCRs. Conclusions about previously exposed vaccinees are limited because only 5 or 6 AZD1222 recipients were SARS-CoV-2 seropositive at baseline. In the small 56-69-year group, the increase in depth fell short of significance, most likely because of low power. After two AZD1222 doses, both the breadth and the depth of spike-specific TCRs were significantly higher than at day 0 and than in MenACWY recipients. Participants were mostly white British and included more females than males, and it was suggested by the authors that clonal diversity may have been underestimated.

Recombination connected TRBV6-5 to TRBJ2-7; TRBD1 matches 7 bases in the middle. Sequencing used peripheral blood, obtained on day 0 of AZD1222 vaccination. This TCR came from an adult in good health. The CDR3 region has the sequence CASSSRQGYEQYF. The nucleotides are TGTGCCAGCAGCTCAAGACAGGGCTACGAGCAGTACTTC.